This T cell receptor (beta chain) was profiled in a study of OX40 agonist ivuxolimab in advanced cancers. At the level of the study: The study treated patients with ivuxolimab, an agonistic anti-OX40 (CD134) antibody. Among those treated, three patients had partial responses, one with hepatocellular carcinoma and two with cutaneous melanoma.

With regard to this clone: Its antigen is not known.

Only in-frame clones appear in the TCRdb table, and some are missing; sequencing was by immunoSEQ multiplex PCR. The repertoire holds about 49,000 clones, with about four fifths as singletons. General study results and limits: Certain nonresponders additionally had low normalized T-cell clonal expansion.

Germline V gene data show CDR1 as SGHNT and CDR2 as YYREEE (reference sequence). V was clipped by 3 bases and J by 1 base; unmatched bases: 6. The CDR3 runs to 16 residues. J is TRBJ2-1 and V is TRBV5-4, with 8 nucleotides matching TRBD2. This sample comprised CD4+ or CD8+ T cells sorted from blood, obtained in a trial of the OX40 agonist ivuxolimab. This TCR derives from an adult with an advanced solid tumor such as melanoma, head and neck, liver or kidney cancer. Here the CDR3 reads CASSSGGGWSYNEQFF. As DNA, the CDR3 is TGTGCCAGCAGCTCGGGAGGGGGATGGTCCTACAATGAGCAGTTCTTC.